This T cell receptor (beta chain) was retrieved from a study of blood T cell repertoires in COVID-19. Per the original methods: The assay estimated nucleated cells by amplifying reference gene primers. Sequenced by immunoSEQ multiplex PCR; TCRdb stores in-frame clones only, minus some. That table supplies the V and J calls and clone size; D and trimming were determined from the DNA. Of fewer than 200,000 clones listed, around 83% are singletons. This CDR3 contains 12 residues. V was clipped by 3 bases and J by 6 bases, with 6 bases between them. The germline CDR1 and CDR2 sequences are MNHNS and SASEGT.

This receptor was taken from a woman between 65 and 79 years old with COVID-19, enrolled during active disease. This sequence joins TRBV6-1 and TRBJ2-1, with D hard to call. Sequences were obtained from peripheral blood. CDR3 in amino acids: CASSDQLNEQFF. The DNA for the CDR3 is TGTGCCAGCAGTGACCAACTCAATGAGCAGTTCTTC.